This T cell receptor (beta chain) originates from a study of cytomegalovirus exposure and HLA in healthy donors. The PCR contained 60 Vbeta and 13 Jbeta primers. Measured with immunoSEQ multiplex PCR; TCRdb has only the in-frame clones, and not every one. Of more than 75,000 clones listed, about 83% were seen once; the top ten hold around 6%. Points from the study as a whole: Immune exposure was documented only through CMV serostatus. Rates of TCR association differed by HLA locus in a later analysis, with DRB1 highest and HLA-C lowest. Published work reported that the classifier diagnosed cytomegalovirus status with high specificity and sensitivity. Most TCRs appeared rarely, but some public TCRs recurred in many donors.

Notes on this clone: Its antigen is as yet unknown.

The sequencing input was PBMCs. The sequence derives from a woman between 18 and 30 years old in good health and CMV-seropositive.

CDR3 region: CASSRAGYGYTF. For the CDR3, the DNA is TGTGCCAGCAGCCGGGCGGGCTATGGCTACACCTTC. The chain carries TRBV11-1 and TRBJ1-2; D gene uncertain. Germline loops: CDR1 SGHAT, CDR2 FQDESV (reference sequence). CDR3 length equals 12 residues. Trimming took off 5 bases at V and 4 bases at J, with 8 bases between the two ends.